This TCR beta chain emerged from a study of spatial heterogeneity in lung cancer. Study information: A module score for T cells, taken from matched bulk RNA-seq, correlated strongly with TCR transcript counts in tumor regions.

V gave up 7 bases and J gave up 1 base; unmatched junction bases: 7. The CDR3 contains 15 residues. Germline-derived CDR1 and CDR2 are SGHAT and FQNNGV. Time point indicated: sample taken at primary tumor resection. The cohort: about 79 early-stage, untreated non-small cell lung cancer patients. This clonotype is termed medium-sized. Its antigen is still unknown. Each CDR3 protein gets one entry after TCRdb re-called the 5' RACE reads with MiXCR. This sample carries 3,000 to 3,500 distinct CDR3 sequences, 13% of them seen once, and the ten largest clones take 9.7%. Study-wide points: Of tumor T cells, an estimated coverage of 5.5% to 8% was reached for alpha chains and roughly 12% for beta chains. Counts of expanded intratumoral alpha and beta TCRs tracked tumor mutation counts.

The sequencing here drew on lung tumor tissue, taken at surgery. The receptor was derived from a female donor with early-stage non-small cell lung cancer. The chain couples TRBV11-2 to TRBJ2-1, with 7 bases that match TRBD1. The CDR3 DNA is TGTGCCAGCATCCCCGACAGGGAATCCTACAATGAGCAGTTCTTC. As protein: CASIPDRESYNEQFF.